This T cell receptor beta chain was documented in a study of blood T cells in healthy people across ages. Concerning this clonotype: Antigen specificity is unknown.

CDR1 is SNHLY, CDR2 FYNNEI, per germline. V shed 2 bases and J 6 bases; nucleotides not matched to a gene: 10. The CDR3 is 17 residues long. Combining a sample-barcoded 5' primer with a J-beta primer mix, a second PCR ran for 7 to 11 cycles. MiXCR, applied by TCRdb to the 5' RACE reads, yields one record per CDR3 protein. This sample has about 1.6 million distinct CDR3 sequences, with about 35% found just once. Overall study findings and caveats: The diversity estimates, figures obtained from one million T cells, were considered underestimates. The unsorted PBMCs prevented any conclusive comparison of naive versus antigen-experienced cells. Versus aged donors, long-lived donors had higher diversity and more naive CD4+ cells.

The sequence came from a woman aged 25 to 45 in good health. J is TRBJ2-3 and V is TRBV2, with 11 bases aligning to TRBD2. Sequencing used blood. CDR3: CASSEPRLAGGQDTQYF. For the CDR3, the DNA is TGTGCCAGCAGTGAACCTCGGCTAGCGGGGGGCCAGGATACGCAGTATTTT.